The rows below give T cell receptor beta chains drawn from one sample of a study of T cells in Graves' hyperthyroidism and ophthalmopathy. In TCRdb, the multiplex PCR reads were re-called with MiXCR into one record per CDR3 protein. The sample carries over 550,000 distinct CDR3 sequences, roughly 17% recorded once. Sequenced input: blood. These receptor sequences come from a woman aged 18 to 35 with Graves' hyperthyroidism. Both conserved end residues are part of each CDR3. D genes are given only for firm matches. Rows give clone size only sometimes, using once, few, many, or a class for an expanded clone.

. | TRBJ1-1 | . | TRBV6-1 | TGTGCCAGCAGTGACAGGGACGACGGCACTGAAGCTTTCTTT | CASSDRDDGTEAFF
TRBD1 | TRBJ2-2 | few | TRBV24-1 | TGTGCCACCAGTGATCCACAGGGGGCTCTGACCGGGGAGCTGTTTTTT | CATSDPQGALTGELFF
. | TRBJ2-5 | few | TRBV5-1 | TGCGCCAGCAGCTTGGCCAGGCACCTGGAGGATCCGGAGACCCAGTACTTC | CASSLARHLEDPETQYF
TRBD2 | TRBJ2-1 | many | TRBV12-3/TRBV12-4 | TGTGCCAGCAGTTTAAGCGGAGGGGTAGGGCTCGGGGGGGATGAGCAGTTCTTC | CASSLSGGVGLGGDEQFF
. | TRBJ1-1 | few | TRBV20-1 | TGCAGTGCCGCGGGGACCGGGATGAACACTGAAGCTTTCTTT | CSAAGTGMNTEAFF
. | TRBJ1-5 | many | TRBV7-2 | TGTGCCAGCAGCCCCGCGGGGTATCAGCCCCAGCATTTT | CASSPAGYQPQHF
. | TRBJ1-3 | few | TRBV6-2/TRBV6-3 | TGTGCCAGCAGTTACGTCGGCAGGCTTGGAAACACCATATATTTT | CASSYVGRLGNTIYF
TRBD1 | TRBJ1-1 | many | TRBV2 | TGTGCCAGCAGTGGGAGGACAGGGGGCTTTACTGAAGCTTTCTTT | CASSGRTGGFTEAFF
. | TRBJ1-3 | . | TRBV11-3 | TGTGCCAGCAATTTAATCAGTGGAAACACCATATATTTT | CASNLISGNTIYF
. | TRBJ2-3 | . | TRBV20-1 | TGCAGTGCTAGGATAGACACTCCGGCGCAGTATTTT | CSARIDTPAQYF
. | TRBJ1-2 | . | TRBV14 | TGTGCCAGCAGCCAAATAGGGCCCTCTAACTATGGCTACACCTTC | CASSQIGPSNYGYTF
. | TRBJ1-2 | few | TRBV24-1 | TGTGCCACCAGTGATTTTGGCAGGGACTATGGCTACACCTTC | CATSDFGRDYGYTF
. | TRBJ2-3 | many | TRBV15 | TGTGCCACCAGGTTAGGTGAGGATACGCAGTATTTT | CATRLGEDTQYF